Following are 10 T cell receptor beta chains from one sample sequenced in a study of blood T cell repertoires in COVID-19 (TCRdb year 2020). Library prep was done by the immunoSEQ multiplex PCR assay. TCRdb carries this immuneACCESS record with in-frame sequences only. Its versions omit some clonotypes, under half of them owing to an unresolved V gene in the studies checked, with the rest unexplained. Recorded for this sample are about 310,000 clones; around 86% of them occurred a single time. 1% of the sample is in the top ten clones. The sample comprised peripheral blood. The source of these receptors is a man in his fifties or sixties with active or convalescent COVID-19.

The sample holds a few counts of this clone. The J gene is TRBJ1-5, the V gene TRBV2; D unresolved. The germline gives CDR1 SNHLY, CDR2 FYNNEI. V was shortened by 7 bases and J by 4 bases, with 17 bases between the two germline ends. This CDR3 spans 15 amino acids. The CDR3: CASKRDSGLNQPQHF. The CDR3 coding sequence is TGTGCCAGCAAGCGCGACTCCGGACTTAATCAGCCCCAGCATTTT. Filled out from reference TRBV2 and TRBJ1-5, the complete variable domain reads EPEVTQTPSHQVTQMGQEVILRCVPISNHLYFYWYRQILGQKVEFLVSFYNNEISEKSEIFDDQFSVERPDGSNFTLKIRSTKLEDSAMYFCASKRDSGLNQPQHFGDGTRLSIL.

The rearrangement uses TRBV6-5 and TRBJ2-7, with D possibly TRBD1 on 5 matching bases. This CDR3 has 16 residues. Trimming left V 2 bases short and J 2 bases short, with 16 bases between. The V gene's germline CDR1 is MNHEY and CDR2 SVGAGI. The CDR3 loop reads CASSYAMTALTYEQYF. The CDR3 DNA reads as TGTGCCAGCAGTTACGCCATGACAGCGTTAACCTACGAGCAGTACTTC.

This clone was seen just once. This chain joins TRBV7-6 and TRBJ2-2, with D perhaps TRBD1 (6 bases). The CDR3 contains 14 residues. Germline assignment: CDR1 SGHVS and CDR2 FNYEAQ. Trimming stripped 5 bases from V and 6 bases from J, with 13 bases between. CDR3 residues: CASSVTGIAGELFF. The CDR3 DNA is TGTGCCAGCAGCGTCACAGGGATCGCCGGGGAGCTGTTTTTT.

The chain uses TRBV9 and TRBJ1-6, with 10 bases lining up with TRBD1. V shed 4 bases and J 8 bases; nucleotides not matched to a gene: 3. Germline loops: CDR1 SGDLS, CDR2 YYNGEE. This CDR3 is built from 14 residues. This CDR3 is CASSNGQGDSPLHF. In DNA, the CDR3 is TGTGCCAGCAGCAACGGACAGGGGGATTCACCCCTCCACTTT.

The chain employs TRBV30 and TRBJ1-5; maybe TRBD1 (5 bases). CDR1 GTSNPN and CDR2 SVGIG come from the germline V gene (reference sequence). CDR3 size: 21 residues. V was trimmed by 0 bases and J by 0 bases, leaving 27 bases between them. CDR3 nucleotides: TGTGCCTGGAGTGTGCATAAAGTTGGAGGGGACGGACAAAATAGCAATCAGCCCCAGCATTTT. Protein sequence: CAWSVHKVGGDGQNSNQPQHF.

The rearrangement uses TRBV10-2 and TRBJ1-2; D unclear. There are 14 residues in the CDR3. The V end lost 2 bases, the J end lost 2 bases, and 9 bases lay between the germline ends. The germline gives CDR1 WSHSY, CDR2 SAAADI. The CDR3 here is CASSEGWRNYGYTF. CDR3 sequence (DNA): TGCGCCAGCAGTGAGGGGTGGAGAAACTATGGCTACACCTTC.

The CDR3, as DNA: TGTGCCAGCAGTTACGCGGGAAAGGAGACCCAGTACTTC. Residues: CASSYAGKETQYF. V is TRBV6-5 and J is TRBJ2-5, with D possibly matching TRBD2 (6 bases). The CDR3 runs to 13 residues. Germline CDR1 and CDR2: MNHEY and SVGAGI. Between the trimmed V and J ends, which lost 2 bases and 5 bases, there was a span of 9 bases.

A note on this clone: This CDR3 is also generated by other DNA sequences in the sample. CDR3: CASSRQLSSYEQYF. For the CDR3, the DNA is TGTGCCAGTAGTCGACAGCTCAGCTCCTACGAGCAGTACTTC. The chain has TRBV19 and TRBJ2-7, with D possibly being TRBD1 (5 bases). V lost 5 bases, J lost 0 bases, and 11 bases lay in between. This CDR3 is built from 14 residues. Germline CDR1 is LNHDA and CDR2 is SQIVND (reference sequence).

The chain carries TRBV4-2 and TRBJ1-2, with 8 bases matching TRBD1. The CDR3 runs to 15 residues. Germline V CDR1 and CDR2: LGHNA, YNFKEQ. The V gene end was trimmed by 4 bases and the J gene end by 2 bases; junction bases not matched to a gene: 6. CDR3 sequence (DNA): TGTGCCAGCAGCCGAGCAGGGACAGGAAACTATGGCTACACCTTC. The encoded protein is CASSRAGTGNYGYTF.

V is TRBV19 and J is TRBJ2-2; possible D gene TRBD2, 6 bases. From germline, CDR1 is LNHDA and CDR2 SQIVND (reference sequence). This CDR3 has 14 amino acids. V was cut by 10 bases and J by 7 bases, with 19 bases left in between. CDR3 sequence reads: CATRKGGGIGELFF. The CDR3 DNA sequence: TGTGCCACCAGAAAGGGAGGTGGGATCGGGGAGCTGTTTTTT.